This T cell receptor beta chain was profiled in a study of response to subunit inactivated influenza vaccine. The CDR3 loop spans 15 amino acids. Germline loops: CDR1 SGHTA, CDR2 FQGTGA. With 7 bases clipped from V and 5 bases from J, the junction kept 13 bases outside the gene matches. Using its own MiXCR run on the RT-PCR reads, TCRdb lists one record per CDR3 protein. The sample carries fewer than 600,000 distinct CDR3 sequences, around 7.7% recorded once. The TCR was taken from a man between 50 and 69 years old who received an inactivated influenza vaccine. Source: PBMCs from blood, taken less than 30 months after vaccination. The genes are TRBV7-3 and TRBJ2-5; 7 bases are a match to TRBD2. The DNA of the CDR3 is TGTGCCAGCACCCTTGGGGGAGGGGACTGGGAGACCCAGTACTTC. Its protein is CASTLGGGDWETQYF.